The entry below gives a single T cell receptor beta chain sequence along with its context. Other DNA sequences in this specimen translate into the identical CDR3. This entry comes from a study of blood T cell repertoires in COVID-19. Study-level background: The analysed material was cDNA or gDNA that came from T cells, B-cell-depleted T cells, or PBMCs.

Authors' analysis steps: Estimation of nucleated cell counts relied on the amplification of reference gene primers. TCRdb's copy holds only in-frame clones and misses some; the assay was immunoSEQ multiplex PCR. D and trimming come from the DNA, and the V and J calls and clone size come from that table. This repertoire shows about 140,000 clones, more than 75% found once; its top ten account for roughly 4%. The V gene's germline CDR1 is SGHRS and CDR2 YFSETQ. V lost 0 bases and J lost 7; bases outside the gene matches: 5. This CDR3 is built from 15 residues. The chain couples TRBV5-1 to TRBJ2-1, with TRBD2 matching over 9 bases. Sequenced sample: peripheral blood. The receptor comes from a woman aged 40-49 years with acute or convalescent COVID-19. The CDR3 reads CASSLVAGGPNEQFF. The CDR3 DNA is TGCGCCAGCAGCTTGGTGGCGGGAGGGCCTAATGAGCAGTTCTTC.